This note documents a single T cell receptor (beta chain) sequence. Its target is unknown. The CDR3 extends over 14 amino acids. V dropped 1 base and J dropped 7 bases, with 8 bases sitting between them. Germline V gene data show CDR1 as MNHNS and CDR2 as SASEGT. The data derive from a study of T cell responses to AZD1222 COVID-19 vaccine. Findings and caveats of the study: Reports indicate that nearly half of spike-specific TCRs are directed at unmutated variant regions. Spike regions recognized by vaccine-associated CD4 TCRs spanned the protein, led by 160-218 and 743-854. Donors, mostly white British, included more females; clonal diversity was possibly underestimated.

The assay was immunoSEQ multiplex PCR, and TCRdb's table has in-frame clones only and misses some. Of roughly 120,000 clones in the sample, around 89% are singletons; the top ten hold 6.5%. Second-dose groups at about 4 or about 12 weeks were pooled. The sequencing used peripheral blood, collected 28 days after the second AZD1222 dose. This receptor was identified in an adult who received the AZD1222 COVID-19 vaccine. The rearrangement uses TRBV6-1 and TRBJ1-6; D ambiguous. CDR3 amino acids: CASSEVNRNSPLHF. DNA of the CDR3: TGTGCCAGCAGTGAAGTGAATCGAAATTCACCCCTCCACTTT.